This T cell receptor beta chain comes out of a study of cytomegalovirus exposure and HLA in healthy donors. These donors, healthy bone marrow donors, were studied. For this clone: Its antigen is undetermined.

CDR1 is SGHVS and CDR2 is FNYEAQ in the germline V gene. This CDR3 contains 17 residues. V shed 3 bases, J shed 0 bases, and the junction held 8 bases outside the gene matches. Study-level points and caveats: Testing in vitro showed three CMV-associated chains specific for CMV antigens. Among the most significant clusters, several appeared linked to common viral pathogens in a later analysis.

PCR involved 60 Vbeta and 13 Jbeta primers. Data came from immunoSEQ multiplex PCR; TCRdb stores just in-frame clones and leaves some out. This table has about 200,000 clones, 75% to 85% appearing once. The J gene is TRBJ1-1, the V gene TRBV7-6; 9 bases line up with TRBD1. Sequences were obtained from PBMCs. This clonotype was obtained from a girl between 5 and 17 years old in good health and CMV-seronegative. The CDR3 DNA reads TGTGCCAGCAGCTTGCGACAGGGGGGTTACATGAACACTGAAGCTTTCTTT. As protein: CASSLRQGGYMNTEAFF.